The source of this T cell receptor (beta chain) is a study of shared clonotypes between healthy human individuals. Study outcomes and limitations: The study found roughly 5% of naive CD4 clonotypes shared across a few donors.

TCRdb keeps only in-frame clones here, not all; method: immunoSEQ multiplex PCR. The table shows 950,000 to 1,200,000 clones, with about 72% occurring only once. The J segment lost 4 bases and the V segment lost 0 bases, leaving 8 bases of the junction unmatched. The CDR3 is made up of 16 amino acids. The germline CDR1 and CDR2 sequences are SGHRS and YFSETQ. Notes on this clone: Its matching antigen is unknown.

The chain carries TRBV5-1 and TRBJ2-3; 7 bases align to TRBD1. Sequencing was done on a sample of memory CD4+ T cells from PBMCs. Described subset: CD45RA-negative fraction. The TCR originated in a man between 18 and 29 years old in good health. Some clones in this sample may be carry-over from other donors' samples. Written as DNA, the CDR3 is TGCGCCAGCAGCTTGGCCCTGACAGGGCGTGCAGATACGCAGTATTTT. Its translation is CASSLALTGRADTQYF.